This TCR beta chain was documented in a study of blood T cell repertoires in COVID-19. At the level of the study: From the United States, Italy and Spain came samples of acute and convalescent COVID-19. Nucleic acid was either cDNA or gDNA, and it came from T cells, B-cell-depleted T cells, or PBMCs.

Original processing notes: Using reference gene primer amplification, nucleated cell counts were estimated. The assay was immunoSEQ multiplex PCR, and TCRdb's table has in-frame clones only and misses some. The V and J calls and clone size were taken over from that table, and D and trimming were inferred from the DNA. The table includes under 550,000 clones, 70% to 90% detected once. Seattle's enrolled individuals joined amid active infection and were then monitored longitudinally. The sample consisted of peripheral blood. The origin of this receptor is a man between 18 and 29 years old with COVID-19, enrolled during active disease.

CDR3: CASSLSYGGRSLFF. As DNA, the CDR3 is TGTGCCAGCAGTTTATCGTACGGCGGGAGGAGTCTGTTCTTC. The genes are TRBV27 and TRBJ2-1; 8 nucleotides align to TRBD2. The length of the CDR3 is 14 residues. Per germline, CDR1 MNHEY and CDR2 SMNVEV (reference sequence). Unmatched junction bases numbered 10, after V lost 0 bases and J lost 15 bases.